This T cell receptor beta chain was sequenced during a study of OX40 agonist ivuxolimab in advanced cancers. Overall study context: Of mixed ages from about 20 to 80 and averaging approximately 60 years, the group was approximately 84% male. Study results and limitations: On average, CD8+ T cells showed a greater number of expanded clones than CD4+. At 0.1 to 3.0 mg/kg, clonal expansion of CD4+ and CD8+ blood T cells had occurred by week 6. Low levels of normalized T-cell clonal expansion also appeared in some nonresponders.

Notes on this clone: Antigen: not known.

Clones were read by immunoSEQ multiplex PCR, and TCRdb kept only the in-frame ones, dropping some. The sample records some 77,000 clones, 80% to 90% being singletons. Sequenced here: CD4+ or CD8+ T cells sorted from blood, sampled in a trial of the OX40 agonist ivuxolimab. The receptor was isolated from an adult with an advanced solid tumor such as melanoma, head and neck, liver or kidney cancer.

This CDR3 reads CASSYNVKEREGGQFF. The CDR3 region has the DNA TGTGCCAGCAGTTACAACGTTAAGGAGCGGGAGGGGGGGCAGTTCTTC. This chain joins TRBV6-5 and TRBJ2-1; 10 bases are shared with TRBD2. V lost 2 bases to trimming and J lost 12 bases; unmatched junction nucleotides: 13. This CDR3 region has 16 residues. Germline lookup yields CDR1 MNHEY and CDR2 SVGAGI.